This T cell receptor beta chain was identified during a study of PD-1 blockade in classical Hodgkin lymphoma. The protocol was immunoSEQ multiplex PCR, while the TCRdb copy is restricted to in-frame clones and leaves out a portion. The table lists almost 95,000 clones, about 83% of them singletons, with over 15% in the top ten. From germline, CDR1 is SGHDT and CDR2 YYEEEE. Deletions cut 2 bases from V and 0 bases from J, with 15 bases between. The CDR3 extends over 17 amino acids. Time point here: cycle 4 day 1 (C4D1), after less than 7 weeks of nivolumab. With no exception, relapse followed autologous stem cell transplantation in all patients, and brentuximab vedotin exposure varied.

The TCR originated in a human donor with classical Hodgkin lymphoma. Sequenced material: peripheral blood mononuclear cells (PBMCs), taken before the fourth cycle of nivolumab. V and J are TRBV5-6 and TRBJ2-1, with D possibly TRBD2 on 5 matching bases. CDR3 in DNA: TGTGCCAGCAGCTTCAGCGGAGATGTTAGCTCCTACAATGAGCAGTTCTTC. This encodes CASSFSGDVSSYNEQFF. The variable domain in full, completed from reference TRBV5-6 and TRBJ2-1, reads DAGVTQSPTHLIKTRGQQVTLRCSPKSGHDTVSWYQQALGQGPQFIFQYYEEEERQRGNFPDRFSGHQFPNYSSELNVNALLLGDSALYLCASSFSGDVSSYNEQFFGPGTRLTVL.